Sequencing of this T cell receptor beta chain was carried out in a study of CD8 T cells in ankylosing spondylitis. TCRdb redid the calling of the 5' RACE reads with MiXCR, one entry per CDR3 protein. The sample has over 110,000 distinct CDR3 sequences, 7% to 10% seen once. This clonotype has ten or more counts. The CDR3 contains 15 residues. The germline V gene has CDR1 LNHNV and CDR2 YYDKDF (reference sequence). Trimming removed 1 base at V and 0 bases at J, with 8 bases between. This chain connects TRBV15 to TRBJ2-3; D not resolved. The sample comprised synovial fluid, either unsorted or a sorted T cell fraction (not recorded which). The receptor's source is a male donor with ankylosing spondylitis. The chain's CDR3 is CATSRGSLSTDTQYF. CDR3 nucleotide sequence: TGTGCCACCAGCAGAGGTAGCCTTAGCACAGATACGCAGTATTTT.